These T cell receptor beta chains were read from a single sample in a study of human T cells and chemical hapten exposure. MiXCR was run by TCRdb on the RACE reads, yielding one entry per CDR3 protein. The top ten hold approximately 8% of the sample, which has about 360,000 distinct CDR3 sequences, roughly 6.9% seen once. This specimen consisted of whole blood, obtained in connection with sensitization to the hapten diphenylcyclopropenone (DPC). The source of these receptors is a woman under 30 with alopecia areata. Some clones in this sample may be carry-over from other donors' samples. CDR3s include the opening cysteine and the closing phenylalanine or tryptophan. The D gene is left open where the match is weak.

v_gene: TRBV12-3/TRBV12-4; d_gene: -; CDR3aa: CASSFQGPDTQYF
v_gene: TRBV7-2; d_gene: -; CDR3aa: CASSLESGLAGHF
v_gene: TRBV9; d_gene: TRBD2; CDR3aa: CASSVSSGGTDTQYF
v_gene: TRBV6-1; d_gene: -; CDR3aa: CASREPNRDTTEAFF
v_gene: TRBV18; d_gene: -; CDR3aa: CASSPPFGPEAEQYF
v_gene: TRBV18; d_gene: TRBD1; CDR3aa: CASSLRDSTEAFF
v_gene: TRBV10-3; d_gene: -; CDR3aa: CAISAKQGNYGYTF
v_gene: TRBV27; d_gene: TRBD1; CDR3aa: CASSASGTGGQPQHF
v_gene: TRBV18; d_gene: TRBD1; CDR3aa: CASSPPGTGLYGYTF
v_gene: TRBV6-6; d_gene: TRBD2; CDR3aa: CASRDGGAYNEQFF
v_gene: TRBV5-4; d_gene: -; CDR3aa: CASSLSSRLAGYGYTF
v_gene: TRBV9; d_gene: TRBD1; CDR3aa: CASSAGTVNYEQYF
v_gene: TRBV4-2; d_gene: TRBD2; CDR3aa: CASSQDLSSGDEQYF
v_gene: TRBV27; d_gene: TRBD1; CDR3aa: CASSSPGQHQPQHF
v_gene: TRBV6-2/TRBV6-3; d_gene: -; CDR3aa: CASLPQGDWGEQYF
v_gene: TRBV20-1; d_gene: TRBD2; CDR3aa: CSGIGGGATETQYF
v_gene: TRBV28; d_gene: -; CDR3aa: CASSWGGRDQPQHF
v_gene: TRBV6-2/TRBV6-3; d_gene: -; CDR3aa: CASRDSSGQETQYF
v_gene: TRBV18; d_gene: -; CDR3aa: CASSPTRDTQYF
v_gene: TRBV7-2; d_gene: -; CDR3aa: CASSWLATDTQYF
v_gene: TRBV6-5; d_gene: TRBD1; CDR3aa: CASSRQGTPHQPQHF
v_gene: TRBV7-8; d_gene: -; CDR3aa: CASSLGSETFF
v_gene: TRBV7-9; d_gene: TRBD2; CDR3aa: CASSPERGARGEQYF
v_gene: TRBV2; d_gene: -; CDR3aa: CASTLDVMSSYNEQFF
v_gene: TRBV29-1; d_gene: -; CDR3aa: CSDSVGAGDTQYF
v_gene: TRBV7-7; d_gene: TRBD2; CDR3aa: CASSTGLAGGRETQYF
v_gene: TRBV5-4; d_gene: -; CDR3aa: CASSFMDHTYF
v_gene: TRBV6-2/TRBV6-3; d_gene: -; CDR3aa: CASSYTKDFGDYEQYF
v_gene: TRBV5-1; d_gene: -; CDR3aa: CASSEAGLSYGYTF
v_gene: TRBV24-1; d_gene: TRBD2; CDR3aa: CATSPTSGGPNSYNEQFF
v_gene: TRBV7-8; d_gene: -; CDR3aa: CASSSGTATYEQYF
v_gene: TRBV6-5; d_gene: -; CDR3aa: CASSYSPSGANVLTF
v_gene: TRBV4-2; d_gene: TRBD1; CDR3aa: CASRRDRGGNYGYTF